This TCR beta chain is from a study of T cells in Graves' hyperthyroidism and ophthalmopathy. Study outcomes and limitations: Also found in blood were most expanded thyroid clonotypes above 0.001. Model-based prediction identified ophthalmopathy a median 6.5 months prior to its onset.

The CDR3 spans 16 residues. After removal of 3 bases from V and 1 base from J, the junction contained 5 bases not matched to a gene. Germline lookup yields CDR1 MGHRA and CDR2 YSYEKL. The TCR beta CDR3 regions underwent amplification using RNA transcripts as the source. A set of HTBI primers served as the primers for a first-round RT-PCR of the TCR CDR3. MiXCR was run by TCRdb on the multiplex PCR reads, yielding one entry per CDR3 protein. Of a few hundred thousand distinct CDR3 sequences detected, approximately 14% appear once; the ten largest clones hold around 7.3%. In regard to this clonotype: Its target is not known.

The PBMCs studied were ones that came from 10 ml fresh peripheral blood. The specimen sequenced was blood. The source of this sequence is a woman between 25 and 40 years old with Graves' hyperthyroidism. This sequence joins TRBV4-1 and TRBJ2-3; 9 bases agree with TRBD1. CDR3 sequence (DNA): TGCGCCAGCAGCCAGGCCCGGGACAGGGGCACAGATACGCAGTATTTT. Residues: CASSQARDRGTDTQYF.